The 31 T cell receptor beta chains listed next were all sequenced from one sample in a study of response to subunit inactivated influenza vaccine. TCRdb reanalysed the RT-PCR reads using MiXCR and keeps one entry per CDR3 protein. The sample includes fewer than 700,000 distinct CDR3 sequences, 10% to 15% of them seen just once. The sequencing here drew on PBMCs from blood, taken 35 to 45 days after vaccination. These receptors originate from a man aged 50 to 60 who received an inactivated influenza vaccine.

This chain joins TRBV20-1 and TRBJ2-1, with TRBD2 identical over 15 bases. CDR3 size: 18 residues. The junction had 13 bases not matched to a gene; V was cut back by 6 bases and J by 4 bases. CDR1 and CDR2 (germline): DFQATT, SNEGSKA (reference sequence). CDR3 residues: CSAQGETGTSGRYNEQFF. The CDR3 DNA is TGCAGTGCCCAGGGGGAGACCGGGACTAGCGGGAGGTACAATGAGCAGTTCTTC.

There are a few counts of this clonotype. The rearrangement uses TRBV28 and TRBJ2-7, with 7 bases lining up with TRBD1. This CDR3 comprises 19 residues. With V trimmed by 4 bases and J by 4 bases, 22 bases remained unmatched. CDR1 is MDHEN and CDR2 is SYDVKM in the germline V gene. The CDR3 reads CASSSTHIPDRVALYEQYF. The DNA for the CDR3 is TGTGCCAGCAGTTCCACCCATATCCCCGACAGGGTCGCGTTATACGAGCAGTACTTC.

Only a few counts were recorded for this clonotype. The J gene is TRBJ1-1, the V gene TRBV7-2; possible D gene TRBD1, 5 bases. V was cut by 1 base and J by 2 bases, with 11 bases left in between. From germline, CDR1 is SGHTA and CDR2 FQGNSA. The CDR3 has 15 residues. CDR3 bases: TGTGCCAGCAGCTTAGTCGAGGGGTCAAACACTGAAGCTTTCTTT. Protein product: CASSLVEGSNTEAFF.

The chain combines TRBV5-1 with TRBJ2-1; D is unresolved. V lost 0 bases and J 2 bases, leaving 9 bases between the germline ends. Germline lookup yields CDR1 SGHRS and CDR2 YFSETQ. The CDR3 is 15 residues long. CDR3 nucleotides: TGCGCCAGCAGCTTGGAAGGGCTTCCCTACAATGAGCAGTTCTTC. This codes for CASSLEGLPYNEQFF.

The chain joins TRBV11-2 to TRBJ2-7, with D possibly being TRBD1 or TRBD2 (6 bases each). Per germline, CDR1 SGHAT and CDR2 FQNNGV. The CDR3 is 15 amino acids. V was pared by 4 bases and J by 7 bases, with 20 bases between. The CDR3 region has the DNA TGTGCCAGCAGCTCGCCACGGGGGCTCCGGGGAGAGCAGTACTTC. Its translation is CASSSPRGLRGEQYF.

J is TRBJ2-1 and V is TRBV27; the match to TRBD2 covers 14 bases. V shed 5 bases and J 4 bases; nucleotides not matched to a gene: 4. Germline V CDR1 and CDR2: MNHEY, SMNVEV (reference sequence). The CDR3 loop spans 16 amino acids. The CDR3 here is CASSTRTSGRYNEQFF. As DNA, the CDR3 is TGTGCCAGCAGTACCCGGACTAGCGGGAGGTACAATGAGCAGTTCTTC.

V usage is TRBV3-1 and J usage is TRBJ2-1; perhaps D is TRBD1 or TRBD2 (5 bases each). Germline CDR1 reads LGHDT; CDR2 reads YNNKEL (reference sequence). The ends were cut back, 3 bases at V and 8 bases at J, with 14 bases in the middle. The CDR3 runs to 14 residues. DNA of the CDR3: TGTGCCAGCAGCCACGGGGCTCCTAGGGATGAGCAGTTCTTC. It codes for CASSHGAPRDEQFF.

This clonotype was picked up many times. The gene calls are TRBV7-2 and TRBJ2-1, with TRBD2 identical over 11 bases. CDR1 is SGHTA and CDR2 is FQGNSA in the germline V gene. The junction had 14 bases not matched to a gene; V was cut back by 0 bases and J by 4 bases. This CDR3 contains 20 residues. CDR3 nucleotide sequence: TGTGCCAGCAGCTTAGCCAACCGGGGACTAGCGGAATTCACGTACAATGAGCAGTTCTTC. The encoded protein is CASSLANRGLAEFTYNEQFF.

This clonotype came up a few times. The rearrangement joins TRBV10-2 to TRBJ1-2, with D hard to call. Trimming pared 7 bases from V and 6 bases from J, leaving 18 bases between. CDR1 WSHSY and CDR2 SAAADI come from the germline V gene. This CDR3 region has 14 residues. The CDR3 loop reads CASNSPGRENGYTF. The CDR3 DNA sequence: TGCGCCAGCAATTCCCCCGGGAGAGAGAATGGCTACACCTTC.

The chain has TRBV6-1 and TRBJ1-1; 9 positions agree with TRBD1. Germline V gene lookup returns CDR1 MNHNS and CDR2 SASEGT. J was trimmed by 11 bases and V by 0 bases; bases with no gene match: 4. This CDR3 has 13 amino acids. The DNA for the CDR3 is TGTGCCAGCAGTGAAGCTGGACAGGGGAAGGCTTTCTTT. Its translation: CASSEAGQGKAFF.

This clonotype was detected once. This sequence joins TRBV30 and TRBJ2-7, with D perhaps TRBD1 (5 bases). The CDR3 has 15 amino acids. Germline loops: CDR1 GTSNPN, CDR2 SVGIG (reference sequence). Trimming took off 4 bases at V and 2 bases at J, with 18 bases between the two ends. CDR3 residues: CAWTLSGALPYEQYF. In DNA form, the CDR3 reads TGTGCCTGGACCCTCTCTGGGGCTCTCCCCTACGAGCAGTACTTC.

The CDR3 DNA sequence: TGTGCCAGTAGTATCTTTTCACACCACAATGAGCAGTTCTTC. Encoded protein: CASSIFSHHNEQFF. This sequence joins TRBV19 and TRBJ2-1; D gene ambiguous. This CDR3 spans 14 amino acids. V dropped 3 bases and J dropped 5 bases, with 11 bases sitting between them. The V gene's germline CDR1 is LNHDA and CDR2 SQIVND (reference sequence).

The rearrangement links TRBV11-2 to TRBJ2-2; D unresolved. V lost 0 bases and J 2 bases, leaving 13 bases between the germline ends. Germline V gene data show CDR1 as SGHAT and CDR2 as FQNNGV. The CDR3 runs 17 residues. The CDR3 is CASSLDRHRINTGELFF. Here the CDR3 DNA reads TGTGCCAGCAGCTTAGATCGGCATCGTATTAACACCGGGGAGCTGTTTTTT. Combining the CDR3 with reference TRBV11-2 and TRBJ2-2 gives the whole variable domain EAGVAQSPRYKIIEKRQSVAFWCNPISGHATLYWYQQILGQGPKLLIQFQNNGVVDDSQLPKDRFSAERLKGVDSTLKIQPAKLEDSAVYLCASSLDRHRINTGELFFGEGSRLTVL.

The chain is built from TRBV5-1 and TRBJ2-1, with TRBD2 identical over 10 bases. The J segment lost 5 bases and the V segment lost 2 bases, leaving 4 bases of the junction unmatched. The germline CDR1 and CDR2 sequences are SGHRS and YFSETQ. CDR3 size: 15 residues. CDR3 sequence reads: CASSFSGGGNNEQFF. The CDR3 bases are TGCGCCAGCAGCTTCAGCGGGGGGGGAAACAATGAGCAGTTCTTC.

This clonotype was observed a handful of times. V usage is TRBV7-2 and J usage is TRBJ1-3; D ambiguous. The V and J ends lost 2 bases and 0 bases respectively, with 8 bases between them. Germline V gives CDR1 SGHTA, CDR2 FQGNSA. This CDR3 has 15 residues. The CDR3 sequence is CASSLMAASGNTIYF. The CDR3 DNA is TGTGCCAGCAGCTTAATGGCAGCCTCTGGAAACACCATATATTTT.

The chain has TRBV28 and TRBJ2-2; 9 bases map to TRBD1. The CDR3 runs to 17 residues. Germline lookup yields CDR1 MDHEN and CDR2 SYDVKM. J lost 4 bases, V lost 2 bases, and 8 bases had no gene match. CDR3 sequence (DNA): TGTGCCAGCAGTTTACCAGGGACAGGGTGGGTCACCGGGGAGCTGTTTTTT. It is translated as CASSLPGTGWVTGELFF.

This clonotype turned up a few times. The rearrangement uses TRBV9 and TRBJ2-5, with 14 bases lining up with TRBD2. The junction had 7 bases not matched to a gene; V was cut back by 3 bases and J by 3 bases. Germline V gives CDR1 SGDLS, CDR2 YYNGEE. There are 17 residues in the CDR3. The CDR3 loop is CASSGGLAGALKETQYF. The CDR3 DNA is TGTGCCAGCAGCGGGGGACTAGCGGGGGCCCTCAAAGAGACCCAGTACTTC.

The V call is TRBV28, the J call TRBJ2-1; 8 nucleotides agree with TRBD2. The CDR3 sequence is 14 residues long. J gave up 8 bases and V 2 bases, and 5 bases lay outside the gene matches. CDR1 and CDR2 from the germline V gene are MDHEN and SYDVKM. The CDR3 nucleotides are TGTGCCAGCAGTTTAAGCGGGAGTTTTGATGAGCAGTTCTTC. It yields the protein CASSLSGSFDEQFF.

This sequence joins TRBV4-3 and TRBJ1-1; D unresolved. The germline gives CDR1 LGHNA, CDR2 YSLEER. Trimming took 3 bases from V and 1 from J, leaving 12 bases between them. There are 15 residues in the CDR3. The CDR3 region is CASSHVGRSNTEAFF. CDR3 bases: TGCGCCAGCAGCCACGTAGGACGGTCGAACACTGAAGCTTTCTTT.

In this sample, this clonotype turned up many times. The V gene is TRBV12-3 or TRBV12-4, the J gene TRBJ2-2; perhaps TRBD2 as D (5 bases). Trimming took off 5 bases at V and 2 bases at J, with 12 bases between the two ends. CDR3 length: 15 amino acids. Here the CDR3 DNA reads TGTGCCAGCAGTCCCGACTATCCTAACACCGGGGAGCTGTTTTTT. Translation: CASSPDYPNTGELFF.

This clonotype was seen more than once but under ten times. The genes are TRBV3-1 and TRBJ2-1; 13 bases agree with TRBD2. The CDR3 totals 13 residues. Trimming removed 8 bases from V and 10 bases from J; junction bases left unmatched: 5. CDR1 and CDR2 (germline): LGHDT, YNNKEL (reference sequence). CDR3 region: CASGSTSGREQFF. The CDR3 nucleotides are TGTGCCAGCGGTTCGACTAGCGGGAGGGAGCAGTTCTTC.

DNA for the CDR3: TGTGCCAGCAGCTTACGGCGGGGGCCCCCTGGGGCCAACGTCCTGACTTTC. It encodes CASSLRRGPPGANVLTF. J is TRBJ2-6 and V is TRBV7-8; possibly TRBD2 for D (7 bases). The germline V and J ends were trimmed by 2 bases and 2 bases, with 13 bases remaining between them. Germline V gives CDR1 SGHVS, CDR2 FQNEAQ. The CDR3 loop spans 17 amino acids.

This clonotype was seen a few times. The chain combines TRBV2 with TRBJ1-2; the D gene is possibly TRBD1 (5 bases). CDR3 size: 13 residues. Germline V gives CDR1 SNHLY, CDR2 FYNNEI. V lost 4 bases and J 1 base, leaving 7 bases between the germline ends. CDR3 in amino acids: CASSGGINYGYTF. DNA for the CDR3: TGTGCCAGCAGTGGGGGGATTAACTATGGCTACACCTTC.

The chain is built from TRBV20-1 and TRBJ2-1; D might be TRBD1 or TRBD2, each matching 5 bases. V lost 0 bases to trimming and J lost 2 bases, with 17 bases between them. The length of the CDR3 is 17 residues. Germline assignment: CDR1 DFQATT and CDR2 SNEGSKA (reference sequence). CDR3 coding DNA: TGCAGTGCTAGAGATCCCGCCGGGACCGATACCTACAATGAGCAGTTCTTC. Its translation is CSARDPAGTDTYNEQFF.

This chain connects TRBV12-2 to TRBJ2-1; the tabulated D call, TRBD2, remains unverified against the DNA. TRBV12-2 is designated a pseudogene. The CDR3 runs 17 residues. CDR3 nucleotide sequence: TGTGCAAGTCGCCGAAACCCTTTGGGAGGAATGTTGGATGAGCAGTTCTTC. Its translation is CASRRNPLGGMLDEQFF.

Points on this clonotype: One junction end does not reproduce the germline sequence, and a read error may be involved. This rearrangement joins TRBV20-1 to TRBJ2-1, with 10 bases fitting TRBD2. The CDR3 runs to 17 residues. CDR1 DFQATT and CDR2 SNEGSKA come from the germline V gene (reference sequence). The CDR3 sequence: CCARDLSGRAPYNEQFF. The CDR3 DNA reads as TGCTGTGCTAGAGATCTGAGCGGGAGGGCCCCCTACAATGAGCAGTTCTTC.

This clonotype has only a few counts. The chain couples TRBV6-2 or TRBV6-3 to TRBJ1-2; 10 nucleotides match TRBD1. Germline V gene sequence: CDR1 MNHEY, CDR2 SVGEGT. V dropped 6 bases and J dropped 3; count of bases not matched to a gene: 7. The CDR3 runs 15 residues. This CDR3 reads CASRRWTGGDYGYTF. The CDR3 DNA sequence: TGTGCCAGCAGACGTTGGACAGGGGGAGACTATGGCTACACCTTC.

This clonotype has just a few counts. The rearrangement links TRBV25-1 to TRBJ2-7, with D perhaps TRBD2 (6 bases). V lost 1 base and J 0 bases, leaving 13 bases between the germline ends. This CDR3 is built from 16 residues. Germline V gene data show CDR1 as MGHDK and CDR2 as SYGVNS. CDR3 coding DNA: TGTGCCAGCAGTGAATTCTCTGGGGGGAGCTCCTACGAGCAGTACTTC. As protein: CASSEFSGGSSYEQYF.

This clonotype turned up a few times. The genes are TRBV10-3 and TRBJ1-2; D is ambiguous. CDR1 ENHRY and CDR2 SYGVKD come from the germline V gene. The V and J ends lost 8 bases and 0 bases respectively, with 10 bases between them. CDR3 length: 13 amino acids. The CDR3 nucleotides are TGTGCCATCTTGGGCCCGGCTAACTATGGCTACACCTTC. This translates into CAILGPANYGYTF.

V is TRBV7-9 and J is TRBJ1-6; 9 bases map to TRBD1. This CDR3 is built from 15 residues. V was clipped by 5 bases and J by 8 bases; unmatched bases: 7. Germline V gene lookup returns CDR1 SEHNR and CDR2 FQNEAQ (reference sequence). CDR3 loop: CASSPPGTGYSPLHF. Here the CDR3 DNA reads TGTGCCAGCAGCCCACCGGGGACAGGGTATTCACCCCTCCACTTT.

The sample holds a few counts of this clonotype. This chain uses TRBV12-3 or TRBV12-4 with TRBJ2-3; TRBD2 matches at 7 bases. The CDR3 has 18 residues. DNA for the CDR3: TGTACCATCAGTTTAGCGTCCTGGGGGGGGTGGTCTTCAGATACGCAGTATTTT. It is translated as CTISLASWGGWSSDTQYF.